The TCR beta chain described here comes from a study of T-cell memory formation after mild COVID-19. CDR3 length: 14 residues. Germline V gives CDR1 DFQATT, CDR2 SNEGSKA (reference sequence). V lost 2 bases, J lost 4 bases, and 12 bases lay in between. Via MiXCR, TCRdb re-called the 5' RACE reads, giving one row per CDR3 protein. Here the sample spans about 600,000 distinct CDR3 sequences, about 20% being singletons. The sequenced material came from PBMCs or a T cell subset sorted from them (not recorded which). This TCR came from an adult woman who had mild COVID-19 (a few samples of this study predate the infection). Cell type and time point are not known. The chain links TRBV20-1 to TRBJ2-1; D is possibly TRBD2 (6 bases). CDR3 bases: TGCAGTGCTAGACCCCGGGACTCTTACAATGAGCAGTTCTTC. Protein: CSARPRDSYNEQFF.